This T cell receptor (beta chain) was identified during a study of blood T cell repertoires in COVID-19. Study details: T cells, B-cell-depleted T cells, or PBMCs provided the cDNA or gDNA that served as material.

Here immunoSEQ multiplex PCR was the method, and the copy in TCRdb shows in-frame clones only, minus some. The sample contains 120,000 to 150,000 clones, less than 90% of which appear only once. This CDR3 has 14 residues. The germline CDR1 and CDR2 sequences are LNHDA and SQIVND (reference sequence). The germline V and J ends were trimmed by 5 bases and 0 bases, with 8 bases remaining between them. The sequence derives from a man aged 25-45 years with COVID-19, enrolled during active disease. V usage is TRBV19 and J usage is TRBJ1-5; D unclear. The sample taken for sequencing was peripheral blood. This chain's CDR3 is CASSLQVSNQPQHF. As DNA, the CDR3 is TGTGCCAGTAGTCTTCAGGTTAGCAATCAGCCCCAGCATTTT.